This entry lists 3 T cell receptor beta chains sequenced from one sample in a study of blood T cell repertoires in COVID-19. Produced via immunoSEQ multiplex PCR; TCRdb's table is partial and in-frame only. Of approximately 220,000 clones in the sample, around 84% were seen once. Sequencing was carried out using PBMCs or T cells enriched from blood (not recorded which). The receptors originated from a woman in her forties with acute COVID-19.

This chain's CDR3 is CASSSTYEQYF. The CDR3 DNA follows: TGCGCCAGCAGCTCTACCTACGAGCAGTACTTC. The chain links TRBV5-1 to TRBJ2-7; D is unresolved. Trimming took off 3 bases at V and 2 bases at J, with 3 bases between the two ends. CDR1 SGHRS and CDR2 YFSETQ come from the germline V gene. This CDR3 has 11 residues.

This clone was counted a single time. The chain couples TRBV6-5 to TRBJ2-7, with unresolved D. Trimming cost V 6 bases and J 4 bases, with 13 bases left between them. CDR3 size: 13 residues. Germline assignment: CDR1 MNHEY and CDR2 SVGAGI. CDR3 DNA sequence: TGTGCCAGCAGGCGCCTCCAAATTTACGAGCAGTACTTC. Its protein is CASRRLQIYEQYF.

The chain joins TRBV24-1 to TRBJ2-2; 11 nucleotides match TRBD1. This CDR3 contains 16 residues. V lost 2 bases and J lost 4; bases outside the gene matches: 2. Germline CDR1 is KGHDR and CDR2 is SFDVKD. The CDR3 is CATSDSGTGGTGELFF. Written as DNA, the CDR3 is TGTGCCACCAGTGATTCGGGGACAGGGGGCACCGGGGAGCTGTTTTTT.